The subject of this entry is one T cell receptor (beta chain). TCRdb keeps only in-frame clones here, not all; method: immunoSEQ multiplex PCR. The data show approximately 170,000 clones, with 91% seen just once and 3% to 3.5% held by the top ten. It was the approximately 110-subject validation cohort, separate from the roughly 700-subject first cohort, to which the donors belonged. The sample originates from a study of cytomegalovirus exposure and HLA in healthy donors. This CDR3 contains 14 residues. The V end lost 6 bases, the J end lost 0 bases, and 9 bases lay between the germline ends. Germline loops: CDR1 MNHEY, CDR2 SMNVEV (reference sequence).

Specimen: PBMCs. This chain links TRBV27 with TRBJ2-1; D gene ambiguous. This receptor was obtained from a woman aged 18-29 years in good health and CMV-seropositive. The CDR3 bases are TGTGCCAGCAGCTACGAACCCTCCTACAATGAGCAGTTCTTC. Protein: CASSYEPSYNEQFF.